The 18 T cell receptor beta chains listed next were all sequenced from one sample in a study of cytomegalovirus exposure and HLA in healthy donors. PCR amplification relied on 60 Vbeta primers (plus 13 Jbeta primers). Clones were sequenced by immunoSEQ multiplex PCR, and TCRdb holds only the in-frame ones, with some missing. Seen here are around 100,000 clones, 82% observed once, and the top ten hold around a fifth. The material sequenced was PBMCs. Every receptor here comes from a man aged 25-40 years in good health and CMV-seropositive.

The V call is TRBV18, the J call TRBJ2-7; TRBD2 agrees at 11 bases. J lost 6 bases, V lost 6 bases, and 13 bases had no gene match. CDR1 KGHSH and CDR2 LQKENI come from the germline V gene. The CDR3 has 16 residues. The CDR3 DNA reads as TGTGCCAGCTCGCCGAAGGGGCTAGCGGGGGGATCCGAGCAGTACTTC. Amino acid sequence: CASSPKGLAGGSEQYF. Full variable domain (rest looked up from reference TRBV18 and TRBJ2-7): NAGVMQNPRHLVRRRGQEARLRCSPMKGHSHVYWYRQLPEEGLKFMVYLQKENIIDESGMPKERFSAEFPKEGPSILRIQQVVRGDSAAYFCASSPKGLAGGSEQYFGPGTRLTVT.

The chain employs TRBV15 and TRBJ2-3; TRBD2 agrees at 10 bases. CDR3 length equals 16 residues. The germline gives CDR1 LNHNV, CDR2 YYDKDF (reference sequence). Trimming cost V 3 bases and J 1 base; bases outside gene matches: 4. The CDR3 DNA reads TGTGCCACCAGCAGCCGAGCGGGGGGGGGCACAGATACGCAGTATTTT. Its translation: CATSSRAGGGTDTQYF.

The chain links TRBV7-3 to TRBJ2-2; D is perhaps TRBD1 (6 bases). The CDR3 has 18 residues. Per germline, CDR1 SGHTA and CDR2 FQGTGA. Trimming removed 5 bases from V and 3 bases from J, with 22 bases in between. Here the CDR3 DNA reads TGTGCCAGCAGCGCTACAGGGAAGTCCGCCTTATACACCGGGGAGCTGTTTTTT. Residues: CASSATGKSALYTGELFF.

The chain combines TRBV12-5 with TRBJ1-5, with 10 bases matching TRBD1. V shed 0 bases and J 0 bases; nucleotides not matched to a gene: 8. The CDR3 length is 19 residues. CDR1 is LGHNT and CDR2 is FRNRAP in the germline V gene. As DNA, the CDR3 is TGTGCTAGTGGTTTGGTAAAAGACGGACAGGGGGTTAGCAATCAGCCCCAGCATTTT. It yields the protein CASGLVKDGQGVSNQPQHF.

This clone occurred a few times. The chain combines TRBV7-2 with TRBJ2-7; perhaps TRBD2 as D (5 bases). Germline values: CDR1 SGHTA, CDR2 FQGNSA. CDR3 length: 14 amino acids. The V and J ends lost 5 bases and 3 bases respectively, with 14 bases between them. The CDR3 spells CASSPNAGSYEQYF. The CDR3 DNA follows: TGTGCCAGCAGCCCGAACGCTGGGAGCTACGAGCAGTACTTC. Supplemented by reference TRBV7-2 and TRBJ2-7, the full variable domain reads GAGVSQSPSNKVTEKGKDVELRCDPISGHTALYWYRQSLGQGLEFLIYFQGNSAPDKSGLPSDRFSAERTGGSVSTLTIQRTQQEDSAVYLCASSPNAGSYEQYFGPGTRLTVT.

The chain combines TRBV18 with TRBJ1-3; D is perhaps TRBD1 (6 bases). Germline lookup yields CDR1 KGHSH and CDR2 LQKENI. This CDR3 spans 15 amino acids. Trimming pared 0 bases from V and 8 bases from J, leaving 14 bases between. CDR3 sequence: CASSPPGAVSDTIYF. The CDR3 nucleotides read TGTGCCAGCTCACCACCGGGGGCAGTGAGCGACACCATATATTTT.

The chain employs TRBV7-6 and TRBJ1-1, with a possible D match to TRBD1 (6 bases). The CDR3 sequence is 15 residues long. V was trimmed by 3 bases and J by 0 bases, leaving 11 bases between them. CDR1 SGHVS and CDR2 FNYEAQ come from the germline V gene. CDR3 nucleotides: TGTGCCAGCAGCTTGCAGGGGCGGATGAACACTGAAGCTTTCTTT. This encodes CASSLQGRMNTEAFF.

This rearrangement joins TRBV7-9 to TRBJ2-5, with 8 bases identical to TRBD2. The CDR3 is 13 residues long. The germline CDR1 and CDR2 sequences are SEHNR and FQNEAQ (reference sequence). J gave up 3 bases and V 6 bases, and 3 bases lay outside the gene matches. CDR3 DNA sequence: TGTGCCAGCAGACCCGGGGGGGAAGAGACCCAGTACTTC. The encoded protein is CASRPGGEETQYF.

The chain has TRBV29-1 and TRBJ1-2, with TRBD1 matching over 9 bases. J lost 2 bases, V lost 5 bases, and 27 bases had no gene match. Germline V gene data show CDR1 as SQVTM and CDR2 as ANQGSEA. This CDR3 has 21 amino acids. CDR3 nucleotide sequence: TGCAGCGTTCCTACTTTAAAAAACCGGCATTTTCAGGACAGGGGAAACTATGGCTACACCTTC. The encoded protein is CSVPTLKNRHFQDRGNYGYTF.

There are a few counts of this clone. This CDR3 is CASSPRVMNTEAFF. The CDR3 DNA sequence: TGTGCCAGCAGCCCCAGGGTCATGAACACTGAAGCTTTCTTT. V gene TRBV9 combines with J gene TRBJ1-1; maybe TRBD1 (5 bases). The length of the CDR3 is 14 residues. CDR1 is SGDLS and CDR2 is YYNGEE in the germline V gene. V was cut by 4 bases and J by 0 bases, with 10 bases left in between.

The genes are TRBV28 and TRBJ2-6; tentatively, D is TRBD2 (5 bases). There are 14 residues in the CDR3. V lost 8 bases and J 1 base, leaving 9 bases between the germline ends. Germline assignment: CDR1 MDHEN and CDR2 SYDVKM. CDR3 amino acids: CASSRGSGANVLTF. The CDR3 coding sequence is TGTGCCAGCTCCCGGGGATCTGGGGCCAACGTCCTGACTTTC.

In DNA form, the CDR3 reads TGTGCCAGTAGTGCCTCTGGGGGGGCCGGCTACGAGCAGTACTTC. Protein sequence: CASSASGGAGYEQYF. The chain carries TRBV19 and TRBJ2-7; possible D gene TRBD2, 7 bases. This CDR3 has 15 amino acids. Germline loops: CDR1 LNHDA, CDR2 SQIVND (reference sequence). Trimming took off 5 bases at V and 3 bases at J, with 17 bases between the two ends.

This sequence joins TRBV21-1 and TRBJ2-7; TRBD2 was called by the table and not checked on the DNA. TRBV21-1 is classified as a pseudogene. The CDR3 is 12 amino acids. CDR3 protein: CASTTSSYEQYV. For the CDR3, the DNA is TGTGCCAGCACCACTAGTTCCTACGAGCAGTACGTC.

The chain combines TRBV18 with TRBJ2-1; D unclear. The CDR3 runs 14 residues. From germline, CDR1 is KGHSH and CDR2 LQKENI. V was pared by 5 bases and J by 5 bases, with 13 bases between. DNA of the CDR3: TGTGCCAGCTCAGACGGAAGGCAGGACAATGAGCAGTTCTTC. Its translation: CASSDGRQDNEQFF.

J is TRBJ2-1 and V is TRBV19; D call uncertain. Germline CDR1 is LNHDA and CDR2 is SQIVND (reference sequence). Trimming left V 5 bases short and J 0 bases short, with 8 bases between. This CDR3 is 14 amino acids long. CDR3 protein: CASSFTGSYNEQFF. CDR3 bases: TGTGCCAGTAGTTTTACGGGCTCCTACAATGAGCAGTTCTTC. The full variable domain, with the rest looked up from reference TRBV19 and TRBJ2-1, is DGGITQSPKYLFRKEGQNVTLSCEQNLNHDAMYWYRQDPGQGLRLIYYSQIVNDFQKGDIAEGYSVSREKKESFPLTVTSAQKNPTAFYLCASSFTGSYNEQFFGPGTRLTVL.

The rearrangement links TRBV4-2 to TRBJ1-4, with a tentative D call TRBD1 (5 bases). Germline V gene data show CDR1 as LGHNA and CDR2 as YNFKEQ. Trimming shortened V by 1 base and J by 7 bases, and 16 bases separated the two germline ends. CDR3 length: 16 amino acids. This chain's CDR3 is CASSQGSPGRGEKLFF. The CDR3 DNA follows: TGTGCCAGCAGCCAAGGATCGCCAGGGCGGGGTGAAAAACTGTTTTTT.

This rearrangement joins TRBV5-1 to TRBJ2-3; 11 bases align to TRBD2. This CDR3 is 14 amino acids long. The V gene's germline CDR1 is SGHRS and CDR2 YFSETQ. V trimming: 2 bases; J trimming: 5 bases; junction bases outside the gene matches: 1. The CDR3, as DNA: TGCGCCAGCAGCTTCGGACTAGCGGGAGATACGCAGTATTTT. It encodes CASSFGLAGDTQYF.

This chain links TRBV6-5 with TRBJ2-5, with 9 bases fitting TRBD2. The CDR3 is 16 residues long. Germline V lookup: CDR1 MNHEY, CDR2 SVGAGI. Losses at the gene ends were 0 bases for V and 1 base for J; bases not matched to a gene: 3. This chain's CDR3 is CASSYSPSGAQETQYF. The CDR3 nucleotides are TGTGCCAGCAGTTACTCGCCTAGCGGGGCCCAAGAGACCCAGTACTTC.